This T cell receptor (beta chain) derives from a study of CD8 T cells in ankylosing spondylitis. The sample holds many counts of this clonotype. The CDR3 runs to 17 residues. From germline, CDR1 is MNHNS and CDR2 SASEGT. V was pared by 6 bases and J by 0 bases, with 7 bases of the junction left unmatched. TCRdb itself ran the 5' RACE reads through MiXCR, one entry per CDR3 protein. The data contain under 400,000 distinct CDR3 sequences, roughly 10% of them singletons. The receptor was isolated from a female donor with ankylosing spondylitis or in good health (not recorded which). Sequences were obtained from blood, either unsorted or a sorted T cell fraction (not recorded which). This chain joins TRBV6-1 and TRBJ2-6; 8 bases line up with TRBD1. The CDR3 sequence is CASSRRTGNSGANVLTF. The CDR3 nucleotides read TGTGCCAGCAGCCGCCGGACAGGGAACTCTGGGGCCAACGTCCTGACTTTC.